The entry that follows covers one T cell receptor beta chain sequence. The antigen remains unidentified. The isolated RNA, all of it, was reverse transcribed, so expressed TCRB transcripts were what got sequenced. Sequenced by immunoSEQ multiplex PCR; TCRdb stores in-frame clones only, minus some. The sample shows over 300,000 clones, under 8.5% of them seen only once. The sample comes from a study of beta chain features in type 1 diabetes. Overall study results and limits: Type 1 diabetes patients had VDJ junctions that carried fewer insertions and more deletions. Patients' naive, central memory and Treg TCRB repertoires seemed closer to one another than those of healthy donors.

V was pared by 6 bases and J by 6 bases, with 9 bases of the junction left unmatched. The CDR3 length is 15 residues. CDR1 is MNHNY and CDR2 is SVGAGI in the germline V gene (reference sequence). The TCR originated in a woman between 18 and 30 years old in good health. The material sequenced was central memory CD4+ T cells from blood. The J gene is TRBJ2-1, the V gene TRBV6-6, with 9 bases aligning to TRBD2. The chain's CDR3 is CASRPIAGDTNEQFF. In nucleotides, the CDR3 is TGTGCCAGCAGGCCAATAGCGGGAGATACCAATGAGCAGTTCTTC.